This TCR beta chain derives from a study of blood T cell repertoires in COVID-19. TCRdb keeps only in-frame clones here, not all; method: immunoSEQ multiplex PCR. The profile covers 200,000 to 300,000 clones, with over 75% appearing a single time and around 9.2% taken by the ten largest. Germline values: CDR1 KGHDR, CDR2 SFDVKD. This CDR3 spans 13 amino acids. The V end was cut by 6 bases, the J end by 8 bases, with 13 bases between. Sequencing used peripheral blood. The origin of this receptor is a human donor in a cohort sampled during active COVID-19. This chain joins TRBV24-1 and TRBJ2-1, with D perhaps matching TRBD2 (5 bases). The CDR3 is CATSLPGYDEQFF. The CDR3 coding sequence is TGTGCCACCAGTTTACCGGGGTACGATGAGCAGTTCTTC.